This TCR beta chain was sequenced in a study of blood T cells in healthy people across ages. A sample-barcoded 5' primer and a J-beta primer mix were used in a second PCR of roughly 7 to 11 cycles. TCRdb fed the 5' RACE reads into MiXCR, producing one record per CDR3 protein. The data show approximately 600,000 distinct CDR3 sequences, with 58% seen just once and roughly 34% held by the top ten. The CDR3 has 12 amino acids. Trimming left V 5 bases short and J 2 bases short, with 7 bases between. CDR1 and CDR2 (germline): MNHNY, SVGAGI (reference sequence). The chain combines TRBV6-6 with TRBJ2-7; D is uncertain. This TCR was recovered from a man aged 55 to 69 in good health. Sequenced: blood. The CDR3 region has the DNA TGTGCCAGCAGTCAATCCGCCTACGAGCAGTACTTC. Residues: CASSQSAYEQYF.